The rows below give T cell receptor beta chains drawn from one sample of a study of T cells in Graves' hyperthyroidism and ophthalmopathy. TCRdb itself ran the multiplex PCR reads through MiXCR, one entry per CDR3 protein. The sample lists about 200,000 distinct CDR3 sequences, about a sixth occurring once. Specimen: blood. These receptors were taken from a woman aged 45-60 years with Graves' hyperthyroidism. The CDR3 runs from the conserved cysteine through the conserved F or W. The order of the fields is CDR3 protein, CDR3 DNA, clone size, D gene, J gene, V gene. The D gene is left open where the match is weak. Part of the rows lack a size; the others show once, few, many or a class for expanded clones.

CATGQTNTEAFF | TGTGCCACCGGACAGACTAACACTGAAGCTTTCTTT | many | NA | TRBJ1-1 | TRBV6-1
CASSIAGTVGYEQYF | TGTGCCAGTAGTATAGCGGGGACAGTCGGCTACGAGCAGTACTTC | many | TRBD1 | TRBJ2-7 | TRBV19
CATSSRRTGENTEAFF | TGTGCCACCTCCTCCCGTCGGACAGGCGAGAACACTGAAGCTTTCTTT | many | TRBD1 | TRBJ1-1 | TRBV12-3/TRBV12-4
CASSVYVAGSEQYF | TGTGCCAGCAGCGTATACGTAGCGGGGAGCGAGCAGTACTTC | NA | TRBD2 | TRBJ2-7 | TRBV9
CASSPSGGRTDTQYF | TGTGCCAGCAGTCCTAGCGGGGGACGCACAGATACGCAGTATTTT | few | TRBD2 | TRBJ2-3 | TRBV2
CASSWGVGQPQHF | TGCGCCAGCAGCTGGGGGGTCGGTCAGCCCCAGCATTTT | once | NA | TRBJ1-5 | TRBV5-1
CASSLEPGGSEHF | TGCGCCAGCAGCTTGGAGCCAGGGGGTAGCGAGCACTTC | NA | TRBD1 | TRBJ2-7 | TRBV5-1
CASSLGWRAQNNEQFF | TGTGCCAGCAGCCTGGGGTGGCGGGCGCAAAATAATGAGCAGTTCTTC | NA | NA | TRBJ2-1 | TRBV3-1
CASSNQDLAAGELFF | TGTGCCAGCTCAAACCAGGATCTAGCGGCCGGGGAGCTGTTTTTT | few | TRBD2 | TRBJ2-2 | TRBV18
CASSRRFGGRSNTDTQYF | TGTGCCAGCAGCCGCCGCTTCGGGGGGCGTTCAAACACAGATACGCAGTATTTT | many | NA | TRBJ2-3 | TRBV7-3
CASSFTGRDEKLFF | TGTGCCAGCAGCTTTACAGGGAGGGATGAAAAACTGTTTTTT | NA | NA | TRBJ1-4 | TRBV5-6
CASSLDSMNTEAFF | TGCGCCAGCAGCTTGGACAGCATGAACACTGAAGCTTTCTTT | many | NA | TRBJ1-1 | TRBV5-1
CASSLLPTQDTQYF | TGCGCCAGCAGCTTGCTCCCGACCCAAGATACGCAGTATTTT | few | NA | TRBJ2-3 | TRBV5-1
CSVQGGEQGAIYEQYF | TGCAGCGTCCAGGGGGGCGAACAGGGGGCTATATACGAGCAGTACTTC | many | TRBD1 | TRBJ2-7 | TRBV29-1
CASSLGTGVGTDTQYF | TGTGCCAGCAGCTTAGGGACAGGGGTGGGCACAGATACGCAGTATTTT | many | TRBD1 | TRBJ2-3 | TRBV7-9
CASSPPSMGETQYF | TGTGCCAGCTCACCACCCTCAATGGGAGAGACCCAGTACTTC | few | NA | TRBJ2-5 | TRBV18
CASRRGLVQETQYF | TGTGCCAGTCGGCGGGGATTGGTCCAAGAGACCCAGTACTTC | many | NA | TRBJ2-5 | TRBV6-1
CASSLSQNNSPLHF | TGTGCCAGCAGCTTATCACAGAATAATTCACCCCTCCACTTT | NA | NA | TRBJ1-6 | TRBV7-2
CASSAAGVAGIESKNIQYF | TGTGCCAGCAGCGCAGCTGGGGTAGCGGGGATAGAGTCCAAAAACATTCAGTACTTC | few | TRBD2 | TRBJ2-4 | TRBV9
CASRDRDRGFDEQYF | TGTGCCAGCAGAGACCGGGACAGGGGTTTCGACGAGCAGTACTTC | NA | TRBD1 | TRBJ2-7 | TRBV28
CAIIPDQGEAFF | TGTGCCATCATCCCAGACCAGGGTGAAGCTTTCTTT | NA | NA | TRBJ1-1 | TRBV10-3
CASSFLAGVGFGYNEQFF | TGTGCCAGCAGCTTTTTAGCGGGAGTAGGGTTCGGCTACAATGAGCAGTTCTTC | many | TRBD2 | TRBJ2-1 | TRBV5-6
CASSEGQNTGELFF | TGTGCCAGCAGCGAGGGACAGAACACCGGGGAGCTGTTTTTT | NA | NA | TRBJ2-2 | TRBV3-1
CASIRLAFSYNEQFF | TGTGCCAGCATCAGACTAGCGTTCTCCTACAATGAGCAGTTCTTC | many | TRBD2 | TRBJ2-1 | TRBV28
CASNIPGARQPQHF | TGTGCCAGCAACATCCCTGGGGCCCGGCAGCCCCAGCATTTT | many | NA | TRBJ1-5 | TRBV6-2/TRBV6-3
CASSPGGFGVGNTEAFF | TGCGCCAGCAGCCCTGGGGGCTTTGGAGTAGGGAACACTGAAGCTTTCTTT | many | NA | TRBJ1-1 | TRBV5-1
CASSPTSGRSGETQYF | TGTGCCAGCAGCCCAACTAGCGGGAGAAGTGGGGAGACCCAGTACTTC | NA | TRBD2 | TRBJ2-5 | TRBV12-3/TRBV12-4
CASSQDAQLDSPLHF | TGTGCCAGCAGCCAAGATGCACAATTGGATTCACCCCTCCACTTT | NA | NA | TRBJ1-6 | TRBV3-1
CASSPFFRTEAFF | TGTGCCAGCTCACCTTTCTTTAGAACTGAAGCTTTCTTT | many | NA | TRBJ1-1 | TRBV18
CASSQTAGGYNEQFF | TGTGCCAGCAGCCAAACTGCGGGAGGGTACAATGAGCAGTTCTTC | many | TRBD2 | TRBJ2-1 | TRBV6-1
CASSELTGDQPQHF | TGTGCCAGCAGTGAGCTTACGGGGGATCAGCCCCAGCATTTT | NA | NA | TRBJ1-5 | TRBV2
CASSPQGGELNTEAFF | TGTGCCAGCTCACCACAGGGGGGGGAGTTGAACACTGAAGCTTTCTTT | many | NA | TRBJ1-1 | TRBV18
CASGLETTSTEAFF | TGTGCTAGTGGTTTGGAAACTACAAGCACTGAAGCTTTCTTT | NA | NA | TRBJ1-1 | TRBV12-5
CASSPQADREFGYTF | TGTGCCAGCAGCCCCCAGGCGGACAGGGAGTTTGGCTACACCTTC | few | TRBD1 | TRBJ1-2 | TRBV9
CASSPRDRQETQYF | TGCGCCAGCAGCCCTCGGGACAGACAAGAGACCCAGTACTTC | NA | TRBD1 | TRBJ2-5 | TRBV5-1
CSAYPGTSGDHYEQYF | TGCAGTGCTTACCCCGGGACTAGCGGAGACCACTACGAGCAGTACTTC | NA | TRBD2 | TRBJ2-7 | TRBV20-1
CASSPRTDSGELFF | TGTGCCAGCTCACCACGGACAGATTCCGGGGAGCTGTTTTTT | NA | NA | TRBJ2-2 | TRBV18
CASSLYRQGSYNEQFF | TGTGCCAGCAGTTTATACCGACAGGGCTCCTACAATGAGCAGTTCTTC | many | TRBD1 | TRBJ2-1 | TRBV28
CSVEDFTGVGKLFF | TGCAGCGTTGAAGATTTTACAGGGGTGGGAAAACTGTTTTTT | NA | TRBD1 | TRBJ1-4 | TRBV29-1